The 9 T cell receptor beta chains listed next were all sequenced from one sample in a study of radiation and T cells in renal cell carcinoma. Described time point: baseline pretreatment blood. Treatment specified: 15 Gy SBRT to primary tumor, nephrectomy 4 weeks later. Some clones are missing from TCRdb's copy, which holds only in-frame ones; the method was immunoSEQ multiplex PCR. Of 100,000 to 150,000 clones in the sample, 80% to 85% are singletons; the top ten hold under 4%. The material was blood, obtained from a patient whose treatment included radiotherapy and nephrectomy. Source of these receptors: a woman aged 55 to 70 with renal cell carcinoma.

J is TRBJ2-7 and V is TRBV28; 9 nucleotides agree with TRBD1. With 2 bases clipped from V and 4 bases from J, the junction kept 9 bases outside the gene matches. This CDR3 spans 16 amino acids. Germline V lookup: CDR1 MDHEN, CDR2 SYDVKM. The CDR3 spells CASSLIPGQGLYEQYF. The CDR3 DNA reads as TGTGCCAGCAGTTTAATCCCGGGACAGGGTCTATACGAGCAGTACTTC.

The CDR3 nucleotides read TGTGCCAGTACCGGCCTAGGGGAGGGCCAAGAGACCCAGTACTTC. It encodes CASTGLGEGQETQYF. This rearrangement joins TRBV7-2 to TRBJ2-5; TRBD2 matches at 7 bases. The V gene end was trimmed by 9 bases and the J gene end by 1 base; junction bases not matched to a gene: 11. CDR1 SGHTA and CDR2 FQGNSA come from the germline V gene. This CDR3 has 15 amino acids.

The rearrangement uses TRBV10-3 and TRBJ2-7, with 15 positions matching TRBD2. The V segment lost 4 bases and the J segment 9 bases; nucleotides outside the gene matches: 10. CDR1 ENHRY and CDR2 SYGVKD come from the germline V gene. The CDR3 is 16 residues long. The CDR3: CAISGTSGRAGFVQYF. DNA of the CDR3: TGTGCCATCAGTGGGACTAGCGGGAGGGCAGGATTCGTGCAGTACTTC.

V and J are TRBV5-1 and TRBJ2-2; TRBD1 or TRBD2 may be the D gene (5 bases each). CDR1 and CDR2 from the germline V gene are SGHRS and YFSETQ. V dropped 4 bases and J dropped 7 bases, with 17 bases sitting between them. The CDR3 is made up of 15 amino acids. In DNA, the CDR3 is TGCGCCAGCAGCGTTCACCAGGGAGAGGTCGGGGAGCTGTTTTTT. This sequence encodes CASSVHQGEVGELFF.

The chain is built from TRBV5-4 and TRBJ1-1, with D tentatively TRBD1 (6 bases). Germline V gene lookup returns CDR1 SGHNT and CDR2 YYREEE (reference sequence). This CDR3 has 13 residues. V was pared by 4 bases and J by 4 bases, with 11 bases between. CDR3 in amino acids: CASSLRGGTEAFF. In DNA, the CDR3 is TGTGCCAGCAGCCTCAGGGGCGGCACTGAAGCTTTCTTT.

The chain links TRBV19 to TRBJ2-1; 11 bases are a match to TRBD1. The V segment lost 2 bases and the J segment 8 bases; nucleotides outside the gene matches: 5. CDR1 is LNHDA and CDR2 is SQIVND in the germline V gene (reference sequence). The CDR3 contains 15 residues. The CDR3 sequence is CASSISGTGGHEQFF. CDR3 DNA sequence: TGTGCCAGTAGTATATCTGGGACAGGGGGACATGAGCAGTTCTTC.

V gene TRBV5-4 combines with J gene TRBJ1-1; unclear D gene. Trimming took off 4 bases at V and 0 bases at J, with 16 bases between the two ends. Germline CDR1 is SGHNT and CDR2 is YYREEE (reference sequence). The CDR3 sequence is 16 residues long. In DNA form, the CDR3 reads TGTGCCAGCAGCCCCGGGAGCGGTCGCATGAACACTGAAGCTTTCTTT. Amino acids: CASSPGSGRMNTEAFF.

The CDR3 loop reads CASSPQGLSGNTIYF. The CDR3 DNA is TGTGCCAGCAGCCCCCAGGGCCTTTCTGGAAACACCATATATTTT. The rearrangement links TRBV7-9 to TRBJ1-3; maybe TRBD1 (5 bases). Germline assignment: CDR1 SEHNR and CDR2 FQNEAQ (reference sequence). V was cut by 5 bases and J by 1 base, with 12 bases left in between. The CDR3 has 15 residues. Variable domain in full (rest from reference TRBV7-9 and TRBJ1-3): DTGVSQNPRHKITKRGQNVTFRCDPISEHNRLYWYRQTLGQGPEFLTYFQNEAQLEKSRLLSDRFSAERPKGSFSTLEIQRTEQGDSAMYLCASSPQGLSGNTIYFGEGSWLTVV.

The V call is TRBV6-5, the J call TRBJ2-7, with 12 bases that match TRBD2. The CDR3 is 14 residues long. Germline V gives CDR1 MNHEY, CDR2 SVGAGI. V shed 10 bases, J shed 3 bases, and the junction held 7 bases outside the gene matches. CDR3 nucleotide sequence: TGTGCCACGGGGACTAGCGGGCGCGTCTACGAGCAGTACTTC. Encoded protein: CATGTSGRVYEQYF.